The rows below give T cell receptor beta chains drawn from one sample of a study of response to subunit inactivated influenza vaccine. TCRdb used MiXCR to reprocess the RT-PCR reads, holding one entry per CDR3 protein. The sample yields 550,000 to 600,000 distinct CDR3 sequences, over 9.5% seen once. The sample here was PBMCs from blood, taken on the day of vaccination. The source is a man aged 50-59 years who received an inactivated influenza vaccine. The CDR3 runs from the conserved cysteine through the conserved F or W. Fields, in order: clone size, J gene, V gene, D gene, CDR3 protein, CDR3 DNA. The D gene is left open where the match is weak. For some rows the clone size is stated as once, few or many, or as a class when expanded; others skip it.

clone_size: few; j_call: TRBJ2-2; v_call: TRBV5-1; d_call: TRBD1; cdr3_aa: CASSLGTGGRSGELFF; cdr3_nt: TGCGCCAGCAGCTTGGGTACAGGGGGCCGTTCCGGGGAGCTGTTTTTT
clone_size: many; j_call: TRBJ2-2; v_call: TRBV24-1; d_call: .; cdr3_aa: CATSMVGGTGELFF; cdr3_nt: TGTGCCACCAGTATGGTCGGAGGGACCGGGGAGCTGTTTTTT
clone_size: .; j_call: TRBJ2-1; v_call: TRBV4-2; d_call: TRBD2; cdr3_aa: CASSQGLGLAGDNEQFF; cdr3_nt: TGTGCCAGCAGCCAAGGCCTGGGACTAGCGGGAGACAATGAGCAGTTCTTC
clone_size: many; j_call: TRBJ1-5; v_call: TRBV29-1; d_call: .; cdr3_aa: CSTAENSNQPQHF; cdr3_nt: TGCAGCACCGCAGAGAATAGCAATCAGCCCCAGCATTTT
clone_size: .; j_call: TRBJ2-3; v_call: TRBV24-1; d_call: .; cdr3_aa: CATSEPSSTDTQYF; cdr3_nt: TGTGCCACCAGTGAACCCTCTAGCACAGATACGCAGTATTTT
clone_size: few; j_call: TRBJ2-7; v_call: TRBV7-9; d_call: TRBD1; cdr3_aa: CASSLTSGTGGEEQYF; cdr3_nt: TGTGCCAGTTCGCTGACATCCGGGACAGGGGGCGAAGAGCAGTACTTC
clone_size: many; j_call: TRBJ1-5; v_call: TRBV20-1; d_call: .; cdr3_aa: CSASSSNQPQHF; cdr3_nt: TGCAGTGCTAGCAGTAGCAATCAGCCCCAGCATTTT
clone_size: .; j_call: TRBJ2-3; v_call: TRBV24-1; d_call: .; cdr3_aa: CATSDSGRADTQYF; cdr3_nt: TGTGCCACCAGTGATTCAGGGCGGGCAGATACGCAGTATTTT
clone_size: few; j_call: TRBJ2-1; v_call: TRBV29-1; d_call: .; cdr3_aa: CSVAPQTGRYLNEQFF; cdr3_nt: TGCAGCGTTGCACCACAAACAGGGCGGTATCTGAATGAGCAGTTCTTC
clone_size: many; j_call: TRBJ2-7; v_call: TRBV27; d_call: TRBD2; cdr3_aa: CASSPTSGSLYEQYF; cdr3_nt: TGTGCCAGCAGTCCGACTAGCGGGAGCCTCTACGAGCAGTACTTC
clone_size: many; j_call: TRBJ1-5; v_call: TRBV27; d_call: .; cdr3_aa: CASSFRQSNQPQHF; cdr3_nt: TGTGCCAGCAGTTTCCGACAGAGCAATCAGCCCCAGCATTTT